The 8 T cell receptor beta chains reported below all come from one sample, sequenced in a study of technical replicates of blood from several donors. The method was immunoSEQ multiplex PCR; TCRdb's version includes in-frame clones alone and lacks a portion of them. The sample contains 74,000 or so clones, 85% to 95% of which appear only once. Sequencing was carried out using T cells isolated from PBMCs. These receptors came from a human donor in good health.

This clone has only one observation. The chain links TRBV9 to TRBJ2-1, with 10 bases fitting TRBD2. The junction had 9 bases not matched to a gene; V was cut back by 3 bases and J by 0 bases. Per germline, CDR1 SGDLS and CDR2 YYNGEE. CDR3 size: 18 residues. Here the CDR3 DNA reads TGTGCCAGCAGCGGAAGACGTTCTAGCGGGAGCTCCTACAATGAGCAGTTCTTC. Protein product: CASSGRRSSGSSYNEQFF.

This clone was seen a few times. The chain combines TRBV30 with TRBJ1-4; tentatively, D is TRBD1 (5 bases). V was clipped by 5 bases and J by 6 bases, with 13 bases between them. Germline-derived CDR1 and CDR2 are GTSNPN and SVGIG (reference sequence). The CDR3 has 13 amino acids. CDR3 sequence: CAWLRTWDEKLFF. CDR3 nucleotides: TGTGCCTGGCTTCGGACATGGGATGAAAAACTGTTTTTT. Complete variable domain (other parts from reference TRBV30 and TRBJ1-4): SQTIHQWPATLVQPVGSPLSLECTVEGTSNPNLYWYRQAAGRGLQLLFYSVGIGQISSEVPQNLSASRPQDRQFILSSKKLLLSDSGFYLCAWLRTWDEKLFFGSGTQLSVL.

V usage is TRBV19 and J usage is TRBJ2-2; TRBD2 aligns across 13 bases. Trimming cost V 6 bases and J 6 bases; bases outside gene matches: 7. This CDR3 has 16 amino acids. In germline, CDR1 is LNHDA, CDR2 SQIVND (reference sequence). CDR3 bases: TGTGCCAGTAGGGTACGACTAGCGGGAGGAGCCGGGGAGCTGTTTTTT. Protein sequence: CASRVRLAGGAGELFF.

The V call is TRBV27, the J call TRBJ1-3; 9 bases map to TRBD1. The V and J ends lost 5 bases and 2 bases, in that order; junction bases with no gene match: 4. Germline loops: CDR1 MNHEY, CDR2 SMNVEV (reference sequence). The CDR3 spans 15 residues. The CDR3 region is CASSTHRGPGNTIYF. The CDR3 nucleotides read TGTGCCAGCAGTACCCACAGGGGGCCTGGAAACACCATATATTTT.

This clone was detected only once. This sequence joins TRBV6-5 and TRBJ1-1; 8 nucleotides line up with TRBD1. This CDR3 has 15 residues. The germline CDR1 and CDR2 sequences are MNHEY and SVGAGI. V lost 6 bases and J lost 0; bases outside the gene matches: 6. Here the CDR3 DNA reads TGTGCCAGCAGCTCCCCGACAGGGGTGAACACTGAAGCTTTCTTT. This encodes CASSSPTGVNTEAFF.

This chain links TRBV19 with TRBJ2-7, with D possibly TRBD1 on 6 matching bases. The germline gives CDR1 LNHDA, CDR2 SQIVND (reference sequence). Between the trimmed V and J ends, which lost 5 bases and 6 bases, there was a span of 14 bases. This CDR3 has 13 amino acids. Written as DNA, the CDR3 is TGTGCCAGTAGTCCCATCCAGGGGTCCGAGCAGTACTTC. Amino acid sequence: CASSPIQGSEQYF.

The rearrangement joins TRBV12-5 to TRBJ1-2; 9 nucleotides align to TRBD1. Germline V gene lookup returns CDR1 LGHNT and CDR2 FRNRAP. The CDR3 totals 13 residues. The V and J ends lost 6 bases and 8 bases, in that order; junction bases with no gene match: 7. The chain's CDR3 is CASGPGQGSGYTF. As DNA, the CDR3 is TGTGCTAGTGGCCCCGGACAGGGGAGCGGCTACACCTTC. Complete variable domain (other parts from reference TRBV12-5 and TRBJ1-2): DARVTQTPRHKVTEMGQEVTMRCQPILGHNTVFWYRQTMMQGLELLAYFRNRAPLDDSGMPKDRFSAEMPDATLATLKIQPSEPRDSAVYFCASGPGQGSGYTFGSGTRLTVV.

The gene calls are TRBV6-1 and TRBJ2-1; weak D call: TRBD2 (6 bases). Trimming cost V 6 bases and J 7 bases, with 16 bases left between them. CDR1 is MNHNS, CDR2 SASEGT, per germline. The CDR3 is 14 amino acids. In DNA form, the CDR3 reads TGTGCCAGCAGACCAGGAGGGAAGGGGAATGAGCAGTTCTTC. It is translated as CASRPGGKGNEQFF.